What follows describes a single T cell receptor beta chain. No antigen is known for it. The authors distributed each subset's genomic DNA evenly over several immunoSEQ plates. TCRdb's copy holds only in-frame clones and misses some; the assay was immunoSEQ multiplex PCR. The profile shows fewer than 700,000 clones, 85% to 95% of them singletons. The data were taken from a study of shared clonotypes between healthy human individuals. Study-wide findings and caveats: The study found roughly 5% of naive CD4 clonotypes shared across four donors.

As defined, naive CD8 cells were CD45RO-negative and positively selected for CCR7, with terminally differentiated effector memory CD45RA+ cells excluded. The CDR3 is made up of 13 amino acids. V shed 7 bases and J shed 1 base, with 10 bases lying between them. Germline values: CDR1 SQVTM, CDR2 ANQGSEA. The sequenced material came from naive CD8+ T cells sorted from blood. This sequence joins TRBV29-1 and TRBJ2-2; D may be TRBD1 (6 bases). The clonotype comes from a young woman in good health. In DNA, the CDR3 is TGCAGCGGAAGGACAGAGAACACCGGGGAGCTGTTTTTT. Encoded protein: CSGRTENTGELFF.